Listed below are T cell receptor beta chains from one sample, sequenced in a study of blood T cell repertoires in COVID-19. Sequencing was performed with immunoSEQ multiplex PCR; in TCRdb, only in-frame clones are kept and a portion is missing. The table has hundreds of thousands of clones, almost 90% seen once; the top ten hold roughly 1.5%. Material for sequencing was PBMCs or T cells enriched from blood (not recorded which). All receptors come from a woman under 30 with acute COVID-19. CDR3s include the opening cysteine and the closing phenylalanine or tryptophan. Each record gives: V gene, J gene, clone size, D gene, CDR3 DNA, CDR3 protein. D genes are given only for firm matches. Size is stated for part of the rows, as once, few or many counts, or as a class when the clone is expanded.

V gene: TRBV4-2; J gene: TRBJ2-7; clone size: few; D gene: .; CDR3 DNA: TGTGCCAGCAGCCAAGTAATTGACTCCCCGGACGAGCAGTACTTC; CDR3 protein: CASSQVIDSPDEQYF
V gene: TRBV27; J gene: TRBJ1-6; clone size: .; D gene: .; CDR3 DNA: TGTGCCAGCAGTTTATCTCTTGGGGAGGGGATCTCACCCCTCCACTTT; CDR3 protein: CASSLSLGEGISPLHF
V gene: TRBV11-2; J gene: TRBJ2-7; clone size: .; D gene: TRBD2; CDR3 DNA: TGTGCCAGCAGCTTATGGTCTAGCGGGAGGTACGAGCAGTACTTC; CDR3 protein: CASSLWSSGRYEQYF
V gene: TRBV5-4; J gene: TRBJ2-7; clone size: .; D gene: TRBD2; CDR3 DNA: TGTGCCAGCAGCCCCGGACTAGCGGGAAGGACCTACGAGCAGTACTTC; CDR3 protein: CASSPGLAGRTYEQYF
V gene: TRBV18; J gene: TRBJ1-1; clone size: few; D gene: .; CDR3 DNA: TGTGCCAGCTCACCCAAAACTAGTAACACTGAAGCTTTCTTT; CDR3 protein: CASSPKTSNTEAFF
V gene: TRBV6-4; J gene: TRBJ2-1; clone size: .; D gene: .; CDR3 DNA: TGTGCCAGCAGTGACAACAGTGAGCAGTTCTTC; CDR3 protein: CASSDNSEQFF
V gene: TRBV11-2; J gene: TRBJ2-3; clone size: .; D gene: .; CDR3 DNA: TGTGCCAGCACTCCTGGGGCGACAGATACGCAGTATTTT; CDR3 protein: CASTPGATDTQYF
V gene: TRBV6-5; J gene: TRBJ1-6; clone size: .; D gene: TRBD1; CDR3 DNA: TGTGCCAGCAGTCCCGGGACAGGGGACTCACCCCTCCACTTT; CDR3 protein: CASSPGTGDSPLHF
V gene: TRBV28; J gene: TRBJ1-2; clone size: once; D gene: TRBD1; CDR3 DNA: TGTGCCAGCAGTTGGACAGGGACAAGAGGCTACACCTTC; CDR3 protein: CASSWTGTRGYTF
V gene: TRBV5-1; J gene: TRBJ2-5; clone size: .; D gene: .; CDR3 DNA: TGCGCCAGCAGTTGGGCCAGCGAGACCCAGTACTTC; CDR3 protein: CASSWASETQYF
V gene: TRBV28; J gene: TRBJ1-3; clone size: .; D gene: .; CDR3 DNA: TGTGCCAGCAGTTTTGCCAGGGCTACTGGAAACACCATATATTTT; CDR3 protein: CASSFARATGNTIYF
V gene: TRBV28; J gene: TRBJ2-5; clone size: .; D gene: TRBD1; CDR3 DNA: TGTGCCAGCAGTTCTTCCCGGTCAGGGGGCGCGAAAGAGACCCAGTACTTC; CDR3 protein: CASSSSRSGGAKETQYF
V gene: TRBV25-1; J gene: TRBJ1-2; clone size: .; D gene: .; CDR3 DNA: TGTGCCAGCCTTACCCCGGCGGGGAGGTACACCTTC; CDR3 protein: CASLTPAGRYTF
V gene: TRBV28; J gene: TRBJ2-7; clone size: .; D gene: TRBD2; CDR3 DNA: TGTGCCAGCAGGGGGACTACTTGGTACGAGCAGTACTTC; CDR3 protein: CASRGTTWYEQYF
V gene: TRBV4-3; J gene: TRBJ1-2; clone size: .; D gene: TRBD1; CDR3 DNA: TGCGCCAGCAGTCGCATCGGAACCGGGACAGGGGACCACACCTTC; CDR3 protein: CASSRIGTGTGDHTF
V gene: TRBV28; J gene: TRBJ1-5; clone size: .; D gene: .; CDR3 DNA: TGTGCCAGCAGTTTACCTCAGGGGTCGGGGCAGCCCCAGCATTTT; CDR3 protein: CASSLPQGSGQPQHF
V gene: TRBV5-6; J gene: TRBJ2-3; clone size: .; D gene: TRBD1; CDR3 DNA: TGTGCCAGCGTCCAGTACAGGACAGGAAGCACAGATACGCAGTATTTT; CDR3 protein: CASVQYRTGSTDTQYF
V gene: TRBV2; J gene: TRBJ1-2; clone size: .; D gene: TRBD1; CDR3 DNA: TGTGCCAGCAGCCAGGACAGGGAGGCTGGTGGCTACACCTTC; CDR3 protein: CASSQDREAGGYTF
V gene: TRBV12-3/TRBV12-4; J gene: TRBJ1-1; clone size: .; D gene: .; CDR3 DNA: TGTGCCAGCAGACGAGGAGGTGACACTGAAGCTTTCTTT; CDR3 protein: CASRRGGDTEAFF
V gene: TRBV7-8; J gene: TRBJ2-3; clone size: .; D gene: .; CDR3 DNA: TGTGCCAGCAGCTTAGATGGCAGTACAACAGATACGCAGTATTTT; CDR3 protein: CASSLDGSTTDTQYF
V gene: TRBV5-6; J gene: TRBJ1-3; clone size: .; D gene: .; CDR3 DNA: TGTGCCAGCAGCGTAAGGGGGTGGTCTGGAAACACCATATATTTT; CDR3 protein: CASSVRGWSGNTIYF
V gene: TRBV28; J gene: TRBJ1-2; clone size: .; D gene: .; CDR3 DNA: TGTGCCAGCAGCAAGACCCCGGGTTCAAGGGGCTACACCTTC; CDR3 protein: CASSKTPGSRGYTF
V gene: TRBV5-1; J gene: TRBJ1-1; clone size: .; D gene: TRBD1; CDR3 DNA: TGCGCCAGCAGCCCTAGACAGGGTCAGGAAGCTTTCTTT; CDR3 protein: CASSPRQGQEAFF
V gene: TRBV12-5; J gene: TRBJ1-1; clone size: .; D gene: TRBD1; CDR3 DNA: TGTGCTAGTGGTTTGGTGGTCGACAGGGTCATGAACACTGAAGCTTTCTTT; CDR3 protein: CASGLVVDRVMNTEAFF
V gene: TRBV27; J gene: TRBJ2-7; clone size: once; D gene: TRBD2; CDR3 DNA: TGTGCCAGCAGTCCGGGACTAGCGGGTGTGGAGCAGTACTTC; CDR3 protein: CASSPGLAGVEQYF
V gene: TRBV10-1; J gene: TRBJ2-7; clone size: once; D gene: .; CDR3 DNA: TGCGCCAGCAGCCATGATACAGGGCTGTACGAGCAGTACTTC; CDR3 protein: CASSHDTGLYEQYF
V gene: TRBV5-6; J gene: TRBJ2-7; clone size: .; D gene: .; CDR3 DNA: TGTGCCAGCAGCTTAGCTGGGGCCCCCTACGAGCAGTACTTC; CDR3 protein: CASSLAGAPYEQYF